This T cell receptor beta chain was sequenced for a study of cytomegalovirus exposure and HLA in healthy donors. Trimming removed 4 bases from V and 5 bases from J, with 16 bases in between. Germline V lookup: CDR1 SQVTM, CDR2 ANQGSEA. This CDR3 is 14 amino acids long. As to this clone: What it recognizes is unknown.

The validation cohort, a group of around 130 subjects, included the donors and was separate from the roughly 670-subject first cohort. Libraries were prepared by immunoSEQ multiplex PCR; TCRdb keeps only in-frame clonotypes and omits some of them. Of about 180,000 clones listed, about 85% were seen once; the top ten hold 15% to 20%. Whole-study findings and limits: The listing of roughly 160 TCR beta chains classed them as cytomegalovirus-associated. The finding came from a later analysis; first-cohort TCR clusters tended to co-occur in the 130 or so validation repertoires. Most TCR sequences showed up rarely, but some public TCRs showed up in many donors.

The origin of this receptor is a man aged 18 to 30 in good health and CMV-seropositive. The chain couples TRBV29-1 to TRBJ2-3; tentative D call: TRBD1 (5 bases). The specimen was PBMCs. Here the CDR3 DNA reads TGCAGCGTTGCTCGGACACCACCGGGAGATACGCAGTATTTT. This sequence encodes CSVARTPPGDTQYF.